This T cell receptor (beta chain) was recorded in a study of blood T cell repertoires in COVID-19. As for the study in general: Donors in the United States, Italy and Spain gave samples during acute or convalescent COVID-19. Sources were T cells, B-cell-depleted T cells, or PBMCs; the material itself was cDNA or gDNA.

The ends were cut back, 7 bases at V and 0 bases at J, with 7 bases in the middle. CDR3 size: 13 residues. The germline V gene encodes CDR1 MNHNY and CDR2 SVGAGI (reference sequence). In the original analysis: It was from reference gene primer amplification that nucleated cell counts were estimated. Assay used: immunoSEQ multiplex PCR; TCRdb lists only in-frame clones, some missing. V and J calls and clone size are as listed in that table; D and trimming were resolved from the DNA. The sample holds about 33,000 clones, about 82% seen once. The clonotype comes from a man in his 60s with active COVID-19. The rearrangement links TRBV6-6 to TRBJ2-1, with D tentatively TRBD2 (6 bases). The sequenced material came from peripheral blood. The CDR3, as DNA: TGTGCCAGCACGCGGGACTCCTACAATGAGCAGTTCTTC. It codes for CASTRDSYNEQFF.